This T cell receptor beta chain was recovered during a study of cytomegalovirus exposure and HLA in healthy donors (dated by TCRdb to the late 2010s). Context from the whole study: An earlier analysis of about 560 of the donors reported 276 Gb of sequence data and 95 million to 130 million unique TCR beta sequences obtained from around 190 million T cells. An early release covering around 630 HLA-typed donors comprised about 320 gigabases of sequencing data and roughly 85 million unique TCR sequences. Of the roughly 400 genotyped donors, about 80% fell in the genetic ancestry cluster associated with self-reported Caucasian donors. The study aimed to test whether cataloging public T cell receptors could reveal signatures of past pathogen exposure. Using immunosequencing, the study profiled T cell repertoires from fewer than 850 subjects and related those repertoires to cytomegalovirus serostatus. A separate validation cohort of roughly 130 different subjects was used in addition to the roughly 700-subject first cohort. To predict cytomegalovirus infection status, the study combined high-throughput TCR immunosequencing, statistical association of individual TCRs with disease status, and machine learning. A later analysis re-examined previously published TCR beta repertoires from hundreds of donors and added high-resolution HLA genotyping to investigate patterns of TCR occurrence. Rather than drawing on any new phenotypic data, the later analysis identified candidate immune exposures from TCR beta sequences and the way those sequences occurred across donors. An earlier analysis of approximately 630 of the donors applied high-throughput TCR beta sequencing to assess whether each TCR beta V gene segment acted as functional or pseudogenic. Donor age, sex, ethnicity and CMV serostatus were collected together with the repertoire data. In a later genetic analysis, genome-wide SNP genotypes for about 65% of the roughly 700 donors were used, and that subset was treated as a discovery cohort. Every repertoire in the discovery cohort had been generated on one and the same sequencing platform. HLA typing included class I and class II loci at four-digit resolution. The number of typed donors differed by locus: roughly 629-640 for A, B, C, DRB1 and DQB1; about 520 for DQA1; 606 for DPA1; and around 450 for DPB1. Because of strong linkage in the cohort, 4 to 6 DR-DQ haplotypes were treated as single units for association and clustering. Among over 350 genotyped donors of the cohort, an average of roughly 240,000 unique TCR beta nucleotide sequences were sequenced per donor, around a sixth of them non-productive.

Overall results and qualifications from the work: A later analysis associated 15,000 or so TCR beta sequences with specific HLA alleles at a false discovery rate of 0.05. A group of highly shared sequence variants was considered likely to be a technical artifact of the sequencing pipeline. While some public TCRs were present in many individuals, most TCR sequences turned up only very rarely across donors. Compared with equally common non-associated chains, HLA-associated TCR beta chains in a later analysis were more clonally expanded and had lower generation probabilities. HLA typing was unavailable for some donors at each locus, so association tests used only the typed subset. The cohort was sequenced for TCR beta chains only, and without alpha or paired-chain data the features that could be detected were limited. The authors suggested that the approach could potentially be extended to other disease states and immunological phenotypes. A later analysis found that TCR association rates varied across HLA loci, with DRB1 alleles showing the most associated TCRs and HLA-C alleles the fewest. An association between a missense DCLRE1C variant and V-gene and J-gene trimming of TCR beta chains was found in a later genetic analysis and replicated in an independent cohort. Roughly uniform sequencing depth across donors was assumed in presence/absence analyses, although this assumption may not hold. The classifier was reported to diagnose cytomegalovirus status with high specificity and sensitivity in both the original and validation cohorts. About 17 rarely observed V segments, including chromosome 9 orphons, were excluded from the earlier analysis of about 500 of the donors because counts were too low. Linkage disequilibrium might explain the correlated functional status among segregating V segments, but an unknown experimental factor could not be ruled out. CMV serostatus was the only immune exposure information available for the cohort. An earlier analysis of 450 to 750 of the donors showed that most TCR beta V segments appeared in productive rearrangements either about 87% or about 30% of the time, which broadly matched IMGT annotations. Some IMGT-functional V segments, including TRBV6-2 and TRBV6-3, could not be distinguished by the 87-base-pair reads and were therefore excluded. A few of the identified cytomegalovirus-associated TCR beta chains were confirmed in vitro to be specific for cytomegalovirus antigens. A later analysis found that most CMV-associated TCR beta chains appeared HLA-restricted, with HLA associations seemingly driven largely by CMV exposure. A later genetic analysis reported fewer N-insertions in productive TCRs among donors in an Asian-associated ancestry cluster than the roughly 650-donor mean. When HLA alleles, especially DR and DQ, strongly co-occurred, TCR associations were difficult to assign to individual alleles. A later analysis reported that several top co-occurrence clusters appeared linked to parvovirus B19, influenza, CMV and Epstein-Barr virus. A total of fewer than 200 TCR beta chains were listed by the study as associated with cytomegalovirus. A further reported finding was that TCR beta sequences accurately predicted the HLA-A and HLA-B alleles for most subjects in the first cohort.

This clone occurred a few times. The clone's antigen remains unknown. Base quality data are lacking; no much larger clone is found one base away. Trimming takes 5 bases off V and 13 bases off J; junction bases not matched to a gene: 11. In the germline V gene, CDR1 corresponds to SGHNT and CDR2 to YENEEA. The CDR3 has 14 amino acids, counting the end cysteine and phenylalanine. Only the CDR3 portion is preserved as DNA: 42 bases, with reading frame beginning at the first base. The library relied on the immunoSEQ multiplex PCR assay. For the multiplex PCR, a mixture combining 60 forward primers for TCR Vbeta segments and 13 reverse primers for TCR Jbeta segments was used. A multiplex PCR assay on genomic DNA amplified the CDR3 region of rearranged TCR beta genes. On the Illumina HiSeq System, the amplified TCR beta libraries were sequenced as 87-base-pair reads. The authors processed their data as follows. A later analysis tallied 75 million to 95 million unique TCR beta chains across the 666 repertoires, and some 10 million of those chains were shared by two or more donors. To remove PCR and sequencing errors, raw reads were error-corrected and collapsed into unique sequences using a nearest-neighbor algorithm that merged closely related sequences. To assign V, D and J gene segments, CDR3 sequences were aligned to IMGT reference sequences. Each retained sequence needed at least a six-nucleotide match to both a V gene segment and a J gene segment. Rearrangements were called productive when the CDR3 lacked stop codons and stayed in frame with V and J; all others were non-productive. Following IMGT convention, CDR3 was defined as the stretch from the second conserved V-encoded cysteine up to the conserved J-encoded phenylalanine. In an earlier analysis of roughly 580 of the donors, sequences lacking an unambiguous match to a single V gene segment were excluded. In an earlier analysis of several hundred of the donors, a V segment was called functional when productive rearrangements were above 56.7%, and segregating when the standard deviation between donors exceeded 5%. A statistical classification framework was built for diagnosing cytomegalovirus status from the catalog of TCR beta chain sequences. In a later analysis, V and J genes were assigned by comparing TCR nucleotide sequences against IMGT/GENE-DB human TR gene sequences. In a later analysis, CDR3 sequences and most-parsimonious VDJ recombination scenarios were assigned using the TCRdist pipeline. In a later analysis, each TCR beta chain was defined by its CDR3 amino acid sequence together with its V-gene family, and reads lacking a unique V-gene family were excluded. In a later analysis, 450 to 600 highly shared, low-generation-probability nucleotide sequences were removed to address suspected cross-contamination and a sequencing artifact. In a later analysis, a clonal expansion index for each public chain was calculated from normalized within-repertoire ranks of inferred template counts. In a later analysis, generation probabilities were computed using a VDJ recombination model fitted to out-of-frame rearrangements, and the results were checked against IGoR. Hypergeometric tests were used in a later analysis to score TCR-TCR, TCR-HLA and TCR-CMV co-occurrence, with a repertoire-size bias correction applied to the TCR pairs. To estimate false discovery rates, a later analysis permuted the HLA or CMV assignments 20 times. In a later analysis, co-occurring TCRs were grouped using DBSCAN, and TCRdist sequence similarity was added for clustering within HLA-allele-positive subsets. Repertoires with fewer than 30,000 or more than 120,000 public chains, plus five repertoires with anomalous nucleotide sharing, were excluded from co-occurrence clustering. TCRdb obtained this table from immuneACCESS and retained in-frame rearrangements with V and J assigned. These tables miss some clones; where compared with another copy, unresolved V genes account for less than half of the shortfall, and the remainder is unexplained. Clone size and V and J calls were adopted from that table, with D and trimming inferred from the DNA. This sample has tens of thousands of clones in its table, and about 80% of those were observed once. In total, the top ten clones hold 32% of the sample.

In total, over 600 healthy bone marrow donors made up the cohort. All cohort members were sampled while nominally healthy, although unrecorded immune exposures were likely present. The donor tested CMV seropositive, placing the donor among the 289 seropositive members of the cohort. A peripheral blood sample was collected from each donor, and TCR beta sequencing was performed on peripheral blood mononuclear cells. Genomic DNA was extracted from the blood cell samples with the Qiagen DNeasy Blood Extraction Kit. This receptor was taken from a man aged 45-65 years in good health and CMV-seropositive. The sequencing sample was made of PBMCs. The rearranged chain carries TRBV11-3 and TRBJ2-1; a stretch of 10 junction bases matches TRBD2. The DNA is as follows: TGTGCCAGCAGCCGTTCCCCTAGCGGGAGTCGACAGTTCTTC. It translates as CASSRSPSGSRQFF.